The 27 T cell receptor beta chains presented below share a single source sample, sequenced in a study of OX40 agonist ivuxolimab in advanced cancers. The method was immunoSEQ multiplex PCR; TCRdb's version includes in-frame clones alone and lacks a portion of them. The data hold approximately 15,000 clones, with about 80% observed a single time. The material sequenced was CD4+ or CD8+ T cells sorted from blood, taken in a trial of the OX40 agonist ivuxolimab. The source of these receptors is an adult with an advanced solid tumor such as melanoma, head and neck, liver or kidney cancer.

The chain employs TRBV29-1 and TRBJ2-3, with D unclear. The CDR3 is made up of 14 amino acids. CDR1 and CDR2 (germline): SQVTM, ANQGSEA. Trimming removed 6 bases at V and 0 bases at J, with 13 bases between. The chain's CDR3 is CSVPLWRSTDTQYF. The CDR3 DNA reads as TGCAGCGTCCCCCTCTGGAGAAGCACAGATACGCAGTATTTT.

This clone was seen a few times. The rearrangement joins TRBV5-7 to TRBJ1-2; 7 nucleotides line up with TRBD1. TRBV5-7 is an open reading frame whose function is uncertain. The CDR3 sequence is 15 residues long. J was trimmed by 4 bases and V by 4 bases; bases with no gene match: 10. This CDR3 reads CASSGDRDRLYGYTF. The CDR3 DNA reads TGTGCCAGCAGCGGGGACCGGGACAGACTCTATGGCTACACCTTC.

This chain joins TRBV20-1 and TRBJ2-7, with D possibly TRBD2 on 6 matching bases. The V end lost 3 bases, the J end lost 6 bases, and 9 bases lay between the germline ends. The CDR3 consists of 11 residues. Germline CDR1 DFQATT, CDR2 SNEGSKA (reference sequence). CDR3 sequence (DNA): TGCAGTGCTAGGGGGGGTGGCGAGCAGTACTTC. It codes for CSARGGGEQYF.

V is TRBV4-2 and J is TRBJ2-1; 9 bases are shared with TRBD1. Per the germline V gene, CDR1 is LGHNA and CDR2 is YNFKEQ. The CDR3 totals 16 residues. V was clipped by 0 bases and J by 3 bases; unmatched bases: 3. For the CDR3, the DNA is TGTGCCAGCAGCCAAGAAACAGGGGGCGTCTACAATGAGCAGTTCTTC. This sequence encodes CASSQETGGVYNEQFF.

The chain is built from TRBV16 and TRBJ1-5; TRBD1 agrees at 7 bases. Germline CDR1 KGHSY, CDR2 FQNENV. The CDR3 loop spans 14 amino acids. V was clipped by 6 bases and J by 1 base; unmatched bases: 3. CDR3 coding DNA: TGTGCCAGCAGGACAGGGTCGAGCAATCAGCCCCAGCATTTT. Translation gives CASRTGSSNQPQHF. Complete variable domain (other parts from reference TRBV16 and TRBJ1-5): GEEVAQTPKHLVRGEGQKAKLYCAPIKGHSYVFWYQQVLKNEFKFLISFQNENVFDETGMPKERFSAKCLPNSPCSLEIQATKLEDSAVYFCASRTGSSNQPQHFGDGTRLSIL.

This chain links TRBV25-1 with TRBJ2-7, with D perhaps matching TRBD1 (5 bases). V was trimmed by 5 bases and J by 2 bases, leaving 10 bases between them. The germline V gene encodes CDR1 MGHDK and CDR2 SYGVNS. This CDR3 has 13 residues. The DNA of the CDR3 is TGTGCCAGCAGTCCCACAGGAGCCTACGAGCAGTACTTC. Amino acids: CASSPTGAYEQYF.

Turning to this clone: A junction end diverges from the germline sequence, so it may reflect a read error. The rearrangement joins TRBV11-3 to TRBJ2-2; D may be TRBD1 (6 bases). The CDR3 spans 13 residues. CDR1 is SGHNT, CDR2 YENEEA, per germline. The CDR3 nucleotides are TGTGCCAGCAGATTAGGGGGATCTGGGGAGCTGTTTTTT. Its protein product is CASRLGGSGELFF.

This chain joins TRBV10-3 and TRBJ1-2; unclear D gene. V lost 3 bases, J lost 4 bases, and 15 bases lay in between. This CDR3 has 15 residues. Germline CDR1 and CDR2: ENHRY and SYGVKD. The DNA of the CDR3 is TGTGCCATCAGTGACCTGGACCGGGTTAGCTATGGCTACACCTTC. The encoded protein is CAISDLDRVSYGYTF.

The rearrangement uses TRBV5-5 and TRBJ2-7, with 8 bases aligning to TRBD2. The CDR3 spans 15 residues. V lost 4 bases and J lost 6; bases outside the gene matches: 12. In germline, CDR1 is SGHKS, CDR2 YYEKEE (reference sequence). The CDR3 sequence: CASSRFGGRSIEQYF. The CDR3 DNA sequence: TGTGCCAGCAGCAGATTTGGCGGGAGGTCGATCGAGCAGTACTTC.

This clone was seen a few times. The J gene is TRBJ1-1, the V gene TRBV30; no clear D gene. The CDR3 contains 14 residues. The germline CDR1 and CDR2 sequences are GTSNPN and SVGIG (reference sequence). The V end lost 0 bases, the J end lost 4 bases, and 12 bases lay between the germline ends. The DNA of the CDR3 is TGTGCCTGGAGTGTAGCCAGTTTGGGCACTGAAGCTTTCTTT. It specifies CAWSVASLGTEAFF. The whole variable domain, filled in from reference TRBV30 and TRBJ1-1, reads SQTIHQWPATLVQPVGSPLSLECTVEGTSNPNLYWYRQAAGRGLQLLFYSVGIGQISSEVPQNLSASRPQDRQFILSSKKLLLSDSGFYLCAWSVASLGTEAFFGQGTRLTVV.

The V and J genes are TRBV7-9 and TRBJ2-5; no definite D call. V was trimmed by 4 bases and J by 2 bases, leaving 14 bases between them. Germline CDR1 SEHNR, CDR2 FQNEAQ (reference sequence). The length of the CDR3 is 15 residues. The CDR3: CASSSTTSLQETQYF. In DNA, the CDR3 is TGTGCCAGCAGCTCGACAACAAGCCTTCAAGAGACCCAGTACTTC.

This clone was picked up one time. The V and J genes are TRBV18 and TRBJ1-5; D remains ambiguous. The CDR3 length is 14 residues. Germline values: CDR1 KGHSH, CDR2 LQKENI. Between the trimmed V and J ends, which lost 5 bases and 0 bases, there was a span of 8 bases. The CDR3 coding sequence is TGTGCCAGCTCAGCTAGTTATAGCAATCAGCCCCAGCATTTT. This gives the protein CASSASYSNQPQHF.

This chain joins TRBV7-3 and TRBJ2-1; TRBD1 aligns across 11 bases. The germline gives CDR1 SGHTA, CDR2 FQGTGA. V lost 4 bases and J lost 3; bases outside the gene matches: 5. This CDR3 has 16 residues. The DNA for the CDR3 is TGTGCCAGCAGCTCCCAGGGACAGGGGGTCTACAATGAGCAGTTCTTC. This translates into CASSSQGQGVYNEQFF.

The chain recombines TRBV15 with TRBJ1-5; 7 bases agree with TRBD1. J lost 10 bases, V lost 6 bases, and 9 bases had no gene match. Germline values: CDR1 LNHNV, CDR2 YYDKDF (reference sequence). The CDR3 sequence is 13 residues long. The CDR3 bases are TGTGCCACCAGTCACAGGGGCACGGGACCCCAGCATTTT. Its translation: CATSHRGTGPQHF. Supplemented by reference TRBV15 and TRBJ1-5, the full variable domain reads DAMVIQNPRYQVTQFGKPVTLSCSQTLNHNVMYWYQQKSSQAPKLLFHYYDKDFNNEADTPDNFQSRRPNTSFCFLDIRSPGLGDTAMYLCATSHRGTGPQHFGDGTRLSIL.

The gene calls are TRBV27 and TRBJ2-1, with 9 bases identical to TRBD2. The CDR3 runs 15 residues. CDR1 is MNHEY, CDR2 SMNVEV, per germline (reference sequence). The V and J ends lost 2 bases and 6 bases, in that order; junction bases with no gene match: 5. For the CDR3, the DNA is TGTGCCAGCAGTTTAGATCTAGCGGGGACCAATGAGCAGTTCTTC. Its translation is CASSLDLAGTNEQFF.

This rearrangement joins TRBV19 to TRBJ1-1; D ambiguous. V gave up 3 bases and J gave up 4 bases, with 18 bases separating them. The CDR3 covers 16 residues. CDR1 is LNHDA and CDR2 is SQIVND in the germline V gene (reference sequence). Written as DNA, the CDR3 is TGTGCCAGTAGTATGCGGTCGGGCGGGTGGGGCACTGAAGCTTTCTTT. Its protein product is CASSMRSGGWGTEAFF.

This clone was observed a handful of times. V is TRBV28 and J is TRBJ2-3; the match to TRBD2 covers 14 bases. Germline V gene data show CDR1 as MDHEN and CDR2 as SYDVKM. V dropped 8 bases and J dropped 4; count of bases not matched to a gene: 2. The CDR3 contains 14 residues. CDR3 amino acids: CASRLAGGPDTQYF. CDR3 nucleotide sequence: TGTGCCAGCCGACTAGCGGGGGGGCCAGATACGCAGTATTTT.

The chain's CDR3 is CASRGIRDPEAKNIQYF. CDR3 DNA sequence: TGTGCCAGCAGGGGCATCCGGGACCCCGAAGCCAAAAACATTCAGTACTTC. J is TRBJ2-4 and V is TRBV28; TRBD1 or TRBD2 may be the D gene (5 bases each). The CDR3 runs to 17 residues. Germline V gives CDR1 MDHEN, CDR2 SYDVKM. Trimming shortened V by 6 bases and J by 0 bases, and 18 bases separated the two germline ends. Using reference TRBV28 and TRBJ2-4 for the parts outside the CDR3, the full variable domain is DVKVTQSSRYLVKRTGEKVFLECVQDMDHENMFWYRQDPGLGLRLIYFSYDVKMKEKGDIPEGYSVSREKKERFSLILESASTNQTSMYLCASRGIRDPEAKNIQYFGAGTRLSVL.

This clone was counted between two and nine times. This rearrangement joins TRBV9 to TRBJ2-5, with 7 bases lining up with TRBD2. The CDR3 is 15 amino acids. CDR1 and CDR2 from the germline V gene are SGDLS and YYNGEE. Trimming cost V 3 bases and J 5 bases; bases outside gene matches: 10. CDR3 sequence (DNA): TGTGCCAGCAGCGCAGCGGGAACCCCAATGGAGACCCAGTACTTC. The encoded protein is CASSAAGTPMETQYF.

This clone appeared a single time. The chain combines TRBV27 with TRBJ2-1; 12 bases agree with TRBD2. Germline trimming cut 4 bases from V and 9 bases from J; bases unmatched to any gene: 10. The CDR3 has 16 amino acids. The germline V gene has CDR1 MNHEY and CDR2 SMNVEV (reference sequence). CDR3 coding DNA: TGTGCCAGCAGTTCGCGACTAGCGGGAGTGTCAGGTGAGCAGTTCTTC. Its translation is CASSSRLAGVSGEQFF.

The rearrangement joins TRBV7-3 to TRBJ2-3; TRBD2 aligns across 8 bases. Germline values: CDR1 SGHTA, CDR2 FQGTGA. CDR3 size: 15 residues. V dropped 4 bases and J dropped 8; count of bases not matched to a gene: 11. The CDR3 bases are TGTGCCAGCAGCTCCCTGCGGGAGGACCGGGTTACGCAGTATTTT. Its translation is CASSSLREDRVTQYF.

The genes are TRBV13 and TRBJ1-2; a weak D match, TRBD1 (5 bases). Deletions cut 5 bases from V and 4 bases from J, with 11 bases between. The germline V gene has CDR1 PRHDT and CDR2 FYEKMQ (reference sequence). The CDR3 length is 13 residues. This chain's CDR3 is CASSVDSAYGYTF. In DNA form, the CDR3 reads TGTGCCAGCAGCGTAGACAGTGCCTATGGCTACACCTTC.

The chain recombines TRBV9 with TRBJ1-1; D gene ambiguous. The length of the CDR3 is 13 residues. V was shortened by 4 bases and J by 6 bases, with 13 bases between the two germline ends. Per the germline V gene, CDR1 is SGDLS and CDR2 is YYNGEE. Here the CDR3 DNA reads TGTGCCAGCAGCATTTCGGTGGGCGCTGAAGCTTTCTTT. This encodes CASSISVGAEAFF.

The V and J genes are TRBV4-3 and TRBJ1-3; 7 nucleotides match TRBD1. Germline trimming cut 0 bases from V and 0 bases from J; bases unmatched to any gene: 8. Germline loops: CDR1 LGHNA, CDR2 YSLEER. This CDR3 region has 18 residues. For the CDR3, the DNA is TGCGCCAGCAGCCAAGATGGGCTCTCAGGGGGCTCTGGAAACACCATATATTTT. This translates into CASSQDGLSGGSGNTIYF.

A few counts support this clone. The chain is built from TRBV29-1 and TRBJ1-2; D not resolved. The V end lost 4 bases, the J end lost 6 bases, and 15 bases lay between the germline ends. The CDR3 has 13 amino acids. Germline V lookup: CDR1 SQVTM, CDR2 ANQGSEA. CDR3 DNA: TGCAGCGTTGGTCCTGGGATCGATCATGGCTACACCTTC. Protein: CSVGPGIDHGYTF. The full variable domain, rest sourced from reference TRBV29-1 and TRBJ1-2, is SAVISQKPSRDICQRGTSLTIQCQVDSQVTMMFWYRQQPGQSLTLIATANQGSEATYESGFVIDKFPISRPNLTFSTLTVSNMSPEDSSIYLCSVGPGIDHGYTFGSGTRLTVV.

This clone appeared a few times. The CDR3 region is CASGWGDIQHF. The CDR3 DNA is TGTGCTAGTGGTTGGGGGGACATTCAGCATTTT. The gene calls are TRBV12-5 and TRBJ1-5, with D perhaps matching TRBD1 (6 bases). V gave up 4 bases and J gave up 13 bases, with 11 bases separating them. This CDR3 spans 11 amino acids. Germline V gene sequence: CDR1 LGHNT, CDR2 FRNRAP. The variable domain in full, with the rest retrieved from reference TRBV12-5 and TRBJ1-5, is DARVTQTPRHKVTEMGQEVTMRCQPILGHNTVFWYRQTMMQGLELLAYFRNRAPLDDSGMPKDRFSAEMPDATLATLKIQPSEPRDSAVYFCASGWGDIQHFGDGTRLSIL.

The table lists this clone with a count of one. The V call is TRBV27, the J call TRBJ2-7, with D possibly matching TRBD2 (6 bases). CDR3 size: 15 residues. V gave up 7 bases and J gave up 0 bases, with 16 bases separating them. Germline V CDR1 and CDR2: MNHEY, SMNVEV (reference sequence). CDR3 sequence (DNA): TGTGCCAGCAATTTCGGCGGCGGGAACTCCTACGAGCAGTACTTC. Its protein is CASNFGGGNSYEQYF.